A single sample gave rise to the 8 T cell receptor beta chains below, sequenced in a study of blood T cells in healthy people across ages. PCR was performed a second time for about 6 to 11 cycles using a sample-barcoded 5' primer and a J-beta primer mix. TCRdb re-called the 5' RACE reads through MiXCR, storing one row per CDR3 protein. The sample holds some 1.5 million distinct CDR3 sequences, approximately 30% seen once. Sequenced sample: blood. The receptor set was obtained from a young woman in good health.

This clonotype showed up just a few times. The chain recombines TRBV20-1 with TRBJ2-7; D possibly corresponds to TRBD2 (5 bases). Germline V CDR1 and CDR2: DFQATT, SNEGSKA (reference sequence). V was trimmed by 0 bases and J by 1 base, leaving 13 bases between them. CDR3 length: 15 residues. The CDR3 nucleotides are TGCAGTGCTAGAGATCCGGACTGGGCTTCCTACGAGCAGTACTTC. Protein product: CSARDPDWASYEQYF.

This clonotype appeared a few times. The chain couples TRBV6-1 to TRBJ2-7; 8 nucleotides agree with TRBD1. Germline values: CDR1 MNHNS, CDR2 SASEGT. The trim removed 7 bases at V and 0 bases at J, leaving 17 bases unmatched. CDR3 length: 18 amino acids. The CDR3 DNA reads as TGTGCCAGCAAAAAGCACTATGGCGCAGGGGGCGTCTCCTACGAGCAGTACTTC. It encodes CASKKHYGAGGVSYEQYF.

The chain has TRBV6-5 and TRBJ1-2; 7 bases align to TRBD1. The CDR3 has 14 amino acids. The V and J ends lost 2 bases and 3 bases, in that order; junction bases with no gene match: 3. Germline V CDR1 and CDR2: MNHEY, SVGAGI. The CDR3 here is CASSYEGADYGYTF. CDR3 coding DNA: TGTGCCAGCAGTTACGAGGGGGCGGACTATGGCTACACCTTC.

Here the CDR3 reads CSAETSGWAEQFF. CDR3 nucleotide sequence: TGCAGTGCTGAGACTAGCGGGTGGGCTGAGCAGTTCTTC. The chain employs TRBV20-1 and TRBJ2-1; 10 bases are a match to TRBD2. Germline V gives CDR1 DFQATT, CDR2 SNEGSKA (reference sequence). The CDR3 sequence is 13 residues long. The ends lost 5 bases at V and 9 bases at J; junction bases unmatched: 7.

This clonotype was seen a handful of times. The rearrangement uses TRBV21-1 and TRBJ2-5; the DNA was not compared with TRBD1, the D call given in the table. TRBV21-1 constitutes a pseudogene. The CDR3 has 17 amino acids. CDR3 loop: CASSRRPDLLVGETQYF. The CDR3 DNA reads as TGTGCTAGCAGCAGGCGTCCCGATCTGCTGGTGGGAGAGACCCAGTACTTC.

This chain connects TRBV15 to TRBJ1-2; weak D call: TRBD1 (6 bases). Germline values: CDR1 LNHNV, CDR2 YYDKDF (reference sequence). The length of the CDR3 is 16 residues. V was trimmed by 7 bases and J by 5 bases, leaving 23 bases between them. CDR3 residues: CATTLGGADSRYGYTF. The CDR3 DNA follows: TGTGCCACCACCCTAGGGGGGGCAGATAGTCGTTATGGCTACACCTTC.

The rearrangement joins TRBV6-5 to TRBJ2-1, with TRBD2 identical over 8 bases. The length of the CDR3 is 18 residues. The J segment lost 0 bases and the V segment lost 0 bases, leaving 7 bases of the junction unmatched. Germline values: CDR1 MNHEY, CDR2 SVGAGI. CDR3 loop: CASSYSSSGTSSYNEQFF. The CDR3 DNA is TGTGCCAGCAGTTACTCGAGTAGCGGGACTAGCTCCTACAATGAGCAGTTCTTC.

The rearrangement links TRBV19 to TRBJ2-3; 7 positions match TRBD1. V gave up 6 bases and J gave up 3 bases; unmatched junction bases: 12. Germline V gene sequence: CDR1 LNHDA, CDR2 SQIVND (reference sequence). This CDR3 has 16 amino acids. The CDR3 bases are TGTGCCAGTAGAGGCCCCGACAGGGTGAGGACAGATACGCAGTATTTT. The encoded protein is CASRGPDRVRTDTQYF.